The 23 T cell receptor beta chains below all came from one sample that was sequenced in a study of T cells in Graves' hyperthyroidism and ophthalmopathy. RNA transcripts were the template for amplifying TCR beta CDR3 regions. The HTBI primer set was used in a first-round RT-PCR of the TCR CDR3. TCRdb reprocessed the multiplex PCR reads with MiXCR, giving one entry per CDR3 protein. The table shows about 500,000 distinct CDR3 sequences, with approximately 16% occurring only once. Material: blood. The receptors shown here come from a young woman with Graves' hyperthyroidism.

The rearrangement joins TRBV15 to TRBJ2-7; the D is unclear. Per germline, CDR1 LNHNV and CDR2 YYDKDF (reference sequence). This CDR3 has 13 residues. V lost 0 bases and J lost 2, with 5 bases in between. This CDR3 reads CATSREKTYEQYF. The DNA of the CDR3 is TGTGCCACCAGCAGAGAAAAAACCTACGAGCAGTACTTC.

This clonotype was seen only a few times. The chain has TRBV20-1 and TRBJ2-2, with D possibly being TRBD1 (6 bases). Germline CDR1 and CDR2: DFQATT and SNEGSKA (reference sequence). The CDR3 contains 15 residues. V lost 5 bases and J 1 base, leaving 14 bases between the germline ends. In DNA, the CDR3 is TGCAGTGCTCCCGCCAGGGACAAGAACACCGGGGAGCTGTTTTTT. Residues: CSAPARDKNTGELFF.

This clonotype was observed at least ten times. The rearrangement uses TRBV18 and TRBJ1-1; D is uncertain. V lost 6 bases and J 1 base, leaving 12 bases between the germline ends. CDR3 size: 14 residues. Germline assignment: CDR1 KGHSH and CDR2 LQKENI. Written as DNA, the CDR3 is TGTGCCAGCTCCCCGGGAGGGCAGAACACTGAAGCTTTCTTT. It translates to CASSPGGQNTEAFF.

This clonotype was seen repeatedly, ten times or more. CDR3 nucleotide sequence: TGCGCCAGCAGCTTTGAAGCGGGGGATGGGGAGACCCAGTACTTC. Translated, it gives CASSFEAGDGETQYF. J is TRBJ2-5 and V is TRBV5-1, with 8 nucleotides matching TRBD2. The CDR3 consists of 15 residues. Germline V lookup: CDR1 SGHRS, CDR2 YFSETQ. The junction had 8 bases not matched to a gene; V was cut back by 2 bases and J by 5 bases.

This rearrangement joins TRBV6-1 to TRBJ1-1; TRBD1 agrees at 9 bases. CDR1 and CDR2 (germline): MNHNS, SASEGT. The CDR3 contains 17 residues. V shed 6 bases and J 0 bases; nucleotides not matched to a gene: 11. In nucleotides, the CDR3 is TGTGCCAGCAGGGGACAGGGAGAGGGCACCATGAACACTGAAGCTTTCTTT. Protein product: CASRGQGEGTMNTEAFF.

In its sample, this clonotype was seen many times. CDR3 protein: CSGELQETQYF. The CDR3 coding sequence is TGCAGTGGAGAACTACAAGAGACCCAGTACTTC. The chain has TRBV20-1 and TRBJ2-5; D unclear. Trimming removed 7 bases from V and 2 bases from J, with 8 bases in between. Germline CDR1 is DFQATT and CDR2 is SNEGSKA (reference sequence). The CDR3 contains 11 residues.

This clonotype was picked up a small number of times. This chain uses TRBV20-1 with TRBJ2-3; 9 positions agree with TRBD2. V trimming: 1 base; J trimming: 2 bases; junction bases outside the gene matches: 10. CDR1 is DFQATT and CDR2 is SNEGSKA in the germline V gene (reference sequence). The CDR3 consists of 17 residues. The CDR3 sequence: CSARGVGLAGNTDTQYF. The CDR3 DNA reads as TGCAGTGCTAGAGGAGTAGGGCTAGCGGGAAACACAGATACGCAGTATTTT.

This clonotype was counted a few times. CDR3 bases: TGCAGTGCTAGTGCTGTCGCGGGAGGGGTGCGGGATACGCAGTATTTT. This translates into CSASAVAGGVRDTQYF. The chain joins TRBV20-1 to TRBJ2-3; TRBD2 agrees at 9 bases. The CDR3 is made up of 16 amino acids. CDR1 is DFQATT and CDR2 is SNEGSKA in the germline V gene (reference sequence). The V gene end was trimmed by 3 bases and the J gene end by 6 bases; junction bases not matched to a gene: 13.

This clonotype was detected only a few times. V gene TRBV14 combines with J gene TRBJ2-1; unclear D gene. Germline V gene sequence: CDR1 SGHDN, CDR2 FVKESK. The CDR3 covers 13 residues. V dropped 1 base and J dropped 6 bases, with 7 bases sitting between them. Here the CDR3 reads CASSQVRANEQFF. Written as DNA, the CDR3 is TGTGCCAGCAGCCAAGTTAGGGCCAATGAGCAGTTCTTC.

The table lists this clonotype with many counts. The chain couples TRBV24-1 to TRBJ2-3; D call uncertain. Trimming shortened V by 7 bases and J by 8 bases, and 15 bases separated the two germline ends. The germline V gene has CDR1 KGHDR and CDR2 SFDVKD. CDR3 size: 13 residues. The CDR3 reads CATRSVRASTQYF. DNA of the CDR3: TGTGCCACCAGGAGCGTAAGGGCGTCTACGCAGTATTTT.

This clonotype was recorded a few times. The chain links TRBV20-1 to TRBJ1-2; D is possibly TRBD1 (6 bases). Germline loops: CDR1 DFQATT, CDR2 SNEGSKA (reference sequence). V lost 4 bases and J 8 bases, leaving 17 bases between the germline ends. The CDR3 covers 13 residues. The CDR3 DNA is TGCAGTGCTAACGCCAGGGGCCTATCCGGCTACACCTTC. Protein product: CSANARGLSGYTF.

The CDR3 loop reads CASRETGGGSNEKLFF. The CDR3 DNA follows: TGTGCCAGCAGAGAGACAGGTGGCGGGTCTAATGAAAAACTGTTTTTT. The chain employs TRBV28 and TRBJ1-4, with D tentatively TRBD1 (6 bases). The CDR3 contains 16 residues. Trimming stripped 6 bases from V and 3 bases from J, with 17 bases between. CDR1 MDHEN and CDR2 SYDVKM come from the germline V gene.

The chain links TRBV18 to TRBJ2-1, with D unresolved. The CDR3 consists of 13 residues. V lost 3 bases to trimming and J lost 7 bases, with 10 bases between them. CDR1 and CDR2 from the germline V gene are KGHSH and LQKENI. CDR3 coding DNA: TGTGCCAGCTCACCTCAACCTAGTAATGAGCAGTTCTTC. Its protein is CASSPQPSNEQFF. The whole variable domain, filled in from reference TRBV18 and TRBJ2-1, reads NAGVMQNPRHLVRRRGQEARLRCSPMKGHSHVYWYRQLPEEGLKFMVYLQKENIIDESGMPKERFSAEFPKEGPSILRIQQVVRGDSAAYFCASSPQPSNEQFFGPGTRLTVL.

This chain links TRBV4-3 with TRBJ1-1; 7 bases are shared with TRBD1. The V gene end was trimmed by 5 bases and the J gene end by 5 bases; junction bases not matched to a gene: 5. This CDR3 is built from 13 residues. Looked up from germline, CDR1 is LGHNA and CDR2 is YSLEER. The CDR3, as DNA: TGCGCCAGCAGCGCACAGGGGCGGACTGAAGCTTTCTTT. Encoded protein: CASSAQGRTEAFF.

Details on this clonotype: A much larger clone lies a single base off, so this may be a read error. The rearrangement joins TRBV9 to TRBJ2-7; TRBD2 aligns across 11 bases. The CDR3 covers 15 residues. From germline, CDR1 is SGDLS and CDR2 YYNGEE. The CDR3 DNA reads TGTGCCAGCAGCGCTAGCGGGGGGCCTTCCTACGAGCGGTACTTC. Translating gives CASSASGGPSYERYF.

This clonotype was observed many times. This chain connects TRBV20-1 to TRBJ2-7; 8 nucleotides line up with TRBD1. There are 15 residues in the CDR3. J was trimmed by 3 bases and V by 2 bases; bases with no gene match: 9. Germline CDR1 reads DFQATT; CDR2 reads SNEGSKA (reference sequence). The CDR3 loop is CSARKPRQGNYEQYF. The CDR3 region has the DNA TGCAGTGCTAGAAAGCCTAGACAGGGGAACTACGAGCAGTACTTC.

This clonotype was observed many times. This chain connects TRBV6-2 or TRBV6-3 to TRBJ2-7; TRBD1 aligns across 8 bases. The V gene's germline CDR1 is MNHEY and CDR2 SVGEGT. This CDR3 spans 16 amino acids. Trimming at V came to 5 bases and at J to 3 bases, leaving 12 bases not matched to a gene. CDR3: CASSHYADRGGYEQYF. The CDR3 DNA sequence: TGTGCCAGCAGTCATTACGCAGACAGGGGAGGCTACGAGCAGTACTTC.

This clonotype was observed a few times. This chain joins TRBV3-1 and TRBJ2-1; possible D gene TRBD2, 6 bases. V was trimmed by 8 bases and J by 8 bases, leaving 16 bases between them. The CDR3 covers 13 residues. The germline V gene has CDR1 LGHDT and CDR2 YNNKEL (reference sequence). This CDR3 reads CASGLKSGYEQFF. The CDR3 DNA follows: TGTGCCAGCGGACTAAAATCGGGTTATGAGCAGTTCTTC.

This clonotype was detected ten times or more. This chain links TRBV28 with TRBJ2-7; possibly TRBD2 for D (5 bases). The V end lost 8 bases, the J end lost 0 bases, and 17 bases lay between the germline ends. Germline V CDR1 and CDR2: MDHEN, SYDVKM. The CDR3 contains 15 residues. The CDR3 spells CASSWTSPSSYEQYF. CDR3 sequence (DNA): TGTGCCAGCTCGTGGACTTCGCCGAGCTCCTACGAGCAGTACTTC.

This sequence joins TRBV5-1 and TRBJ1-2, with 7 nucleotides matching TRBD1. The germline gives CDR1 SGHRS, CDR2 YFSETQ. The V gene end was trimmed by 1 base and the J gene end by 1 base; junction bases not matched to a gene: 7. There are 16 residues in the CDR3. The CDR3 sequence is CASSLLWDSNNYGYTF. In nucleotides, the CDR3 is TGCGCCAGCAGCTTGTTGTGGGACAGTAATAACTATGGCTACACCTTC.

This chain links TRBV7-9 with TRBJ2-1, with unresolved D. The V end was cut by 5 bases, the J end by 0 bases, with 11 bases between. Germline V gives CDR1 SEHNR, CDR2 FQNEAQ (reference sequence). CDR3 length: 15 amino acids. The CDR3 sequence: CASSPRWGSYNEQFF. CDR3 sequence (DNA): TGTGCCAGCAGCCCACGGTGGGGCTCCTACAATGAGCAGTTCTTC.

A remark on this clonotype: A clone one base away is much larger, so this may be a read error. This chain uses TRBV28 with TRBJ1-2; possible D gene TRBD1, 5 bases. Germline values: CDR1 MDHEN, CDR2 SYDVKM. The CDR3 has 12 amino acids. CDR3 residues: CASSPQGRGYAF. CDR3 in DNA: TGTGCCAGCAGTCCCCAGGGTAGGGGCTACGCCTTC.

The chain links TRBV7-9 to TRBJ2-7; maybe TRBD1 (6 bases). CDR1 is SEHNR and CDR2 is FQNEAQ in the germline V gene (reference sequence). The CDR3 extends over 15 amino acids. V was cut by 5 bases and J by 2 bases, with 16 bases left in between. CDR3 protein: CASSHPDSWPYEQYF. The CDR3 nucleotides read TGTGCCAGCAGCCACCCGGACAGCTGGCCCTACGAGCAGTACTTC.